The present T cell receptor (beta chain) was sequenced within a study of blood T cell repertoires in COVID-19. Germline lookup yields CDR1 LGHDT and CDR2 YNNKEL (reference sequence). V was pared by 8 bases and J by 0 bases, with 14 bases between. The CDR3 covers 14 residues. TCRdb keeps only in-frame clones here, not all; method: immunoSEQ multiplex PCR. The sample has over 150,000 clones, over 75% seen once. Recovered participants had two consecutive negative NP/OP PCR tests, healthcare professional clearance, or symptom resolution. The chain employs TRBV3-1 (or the pseudogene TRBV3-2) and TRBJ2-7, with a weak D call TRBD2 (5 bases). The material sequenced was PBMCs or T cells enriched from blood (not recorded which). The clonotype comes from a woman aged 18-29 years who had recovered from COVID-19. The CDR3 loop is CASQRTPLSYEQYF. CDR3 bases: TGTGCCAGCCAACGGACTCCCCTCTCCTACGAGCAGTACTTC.